Listed below are T cell receptor beta chains from one sample, sequenced in a study of shared clonotypes between healthy human individuals. Sequencing used immunoSEQ multiplex PCR; TCRdb keeps in-frame clones, though not all of them. Among approximately 720,000 clones, approximately 75% were seen once, and the ten largest hold approximately 1.8%. What was sequenced was memory CD4+ T cells sorted from blood. The receptors come from a woman younger than 45 in good health. The CDR3 runs from the conserved cysteine through the conserved F or W. The order of the fields is clone size, J gene, D gene, V gene, CDR3 DNA, CDR3 protein. The D gene is left open where the match is weak. For some rows the clone size is stated as once, few or many, or as a class when expanded; others skip it.

>many|TRBJ1-1|TRBD1|TRBV5-1
TGCGCCAGCAGCTCCCGACAGGGGTCGGGCACTGAAGCTTTCTTT
CASSSRQGSGTEAFF
>NA|TRBJ2-3|NA|TRBV5-1
TGCGCCAGCAGCTTGTGGGAGTCGCTCACAGATACGCAGTATTTT
CASSLWESLTDTQYF
>NA|TRBJ1-3|NA|TRBV5-6
TGTGCCAGTAGCTACGAGGGCGCGGGAAACACCATATATTTT
CASSYEGAGNTIYF
>NA|TRBJ1-5|NA|TRBV6-1
TGTGCCAGCAGTGGAACGACAGTATATCAGCCCCAGCATTTT
CASSGTTVYQPQHF
>NA|TRBJ1-5|NA|TRBV19
TGTGCCAGTAGTGGTGGGAGTGTGAGCAATCAGCCCCAGCATTTT
CASSGGSVSNQPQHF
>NA|TRBJ1-2|NA|TRBV28
TGTGCCAGCAGTTCCAGGGAGCCTAACTATGGCTACACCTTC
CASSSREPNYGYTF
>NA|TRBJ1-1|NA|TRBV9
TGTGCCAGCAGCGTAGTTGGGGTATCCACTGAAGCTTTCTTT
CASSVVGVSTEAFF
>NA|TRBJ2-3|NA|TRBV5-4
TGTGCCAGCAGCCGCTGGGGGAGCACAGATACGCAGTATTTT
CASSRWGSTDTQYF
>few|TRBJ2-3|NA|TRBV9
TGTGCCAGCAGCGTAGGGGGTGGGTCAGATACGCAGTATTTT
CASSVGGGSDTQYF
>NA|TRBJ1-1|NA|TRBV28
TGTGCCAGCAGTTTCCTAGGGGGAGCTTTCTTT
CASSFLGGAFF
>NA|TRBJ2-3|TRBD2|TRBV18
TGTGCCAGCTCACCGGGACGGGAGGTCTGGGCAGATACGCAGTATTTT
CASSPGREVWADTQYF
>NA|TRBJ2-7|TRBD2|TRBV5-4
TGTGCCAGCAGCCCCCGGGGGGGACTAGCGAAAACCTACGAGCAGTACTTC
CASSPRGGLAKTYEQYF
>NA|TRBJ1-5|TRBD1|TRBV28
TGTGCCAGCAGTTTATTCCGGACAGGGAGGCATCAGCCCCAGCATTTT
CASSLFRTGRHQPQHF
>few|TRBJ2-2|NA|TRBV19
TGTGCCAGTAGTATGTCCCTAGCGAACTCCGGGGAGCTGTTTTTT
CASSMSLANSGELFF
>NA|TRBJ1-5|TRBD1|TRBV4-1
TGCGCCAGCAGCCAAGGAAACAGGGGCTACAATCAGCCCCAGCATTTT
CASSQGNRGYNQPQHF
>NA|TRBJ1-4|TRBD1|TRBV2
TGTGCCAGCAGTGGGGACAGGGGTGATGAAAAACTGTTTTTT
CASSGDRGDEKLFF
>NA|TRBJ2-7|NA|TRBV6-1
TGTGCCAGCAGCGCTCAGATCTGGGAGCAGTACTTC
CASSAQIWEQYF
>once|TRBJ1-4|TRBD1|TRBV6-1
TGTGCCAGCAGCCCTACAGGGGGCGCCAATGAAAAACTGTTTTTT
CASSPTGGANEKLFF
>NA|TRBJ2-1|NA|TRBV5-1
TGCGCCAGCAGCTTGGTTGTGGGCTACAATGAGCAGTTCTTC
CASSLVVGYNEQFF
>NA|TRBJ1-2|NA|TRBV15
TGTGCCACCAGCAGAGAAGTAGGCTATGGCTACACCTTC
CATSREVGYGYTF
>once|TRBJ2-7|TRBD1|TRBV10-3
TGTGCCATCAGTGAAGGGGGCTTGACCTACGAGCAGTACTTC
CAISEGGLTYEQYF
>NA|TRBJ2-1|NA|TRBV7-8
TGTGCCAGCAGGGACAGAAACTACAATGAGCAGTTCTTC
CASRDRNYNEQFF
>once|TRBJ2-5|TRBD2|TRBV4-2
TGTGCCAGCAGCCAAGTTATGGGGGAGGGCACGGGAGAGACCCAGTACTTC
CASSQVMGEGTGETQYF
>NA|TRBJ1-2|NA|TRBV10-2
TGCGCCAGCAGTGCACCGAACTATGGCTACACCTTC
CASSAPNYGYTF
>few|TRBJ2-1|TRBD2|TRBV5-4
TGTGCCAGCAGCTTGGGCGGGAGCCTCTCCTACAATGAGCAGTTCTTC
CASSLGGSLSYNEQFF
>NA|TRBJ1-5|NA|TRBV19
TGTGCCAGTAGTCCCGGGGCAGGCACTCAGCCCCAGCATTTT
CASSPGAGTQPQHF
>once|TRBJ1-4|NA|TRBV5-5
TGTGCCAGCAGCTTGACAGGACCTAATGAAAAACTGTTTTTT
CASSLTGPNEKLFF
>few|TRBJ2-2|NA|TRBV7-9
TGTGCCACAGCTCAGGGAGGTGGCACCGGGGAGCTGTTTTTT
CATAQGGGTGELFF
>NA|TRBJ2-3|NA|TRBV6-5
TGTGCCAGCAGTCACGGAGGTGGTACGCAGTATTTT
CASSHGGGTQYF
>few|TRBJ2-3|NA|TRBV5-4
TGTGCCAGCAGCTTGGCCGACAGCACAGATACGCAGTATTTT
CASSLADSTDTQYF
>many|TRBJ1-5|NA|TRBV30
TGTGCCTGGAGCGAGGGAACAGGGACCTCCAATCAGCCCCAGCATTTT
CAWSEGTGTSNQPQHF
>NA|TRBJ2-7|NA|TRBV23-1
TGCGCCAGCCTCTCAAGGGAGTCAGGGCCCTACGAGCAGTACTTC
CASLSRESGPYEQYF
>NA|TRBJ2-7|NA|TRBV28
TGTGCCAGCAGCCCCTTGGACAGAACCTACGAGCAGTACTTC
CASSPLDRTYEQYF
>NA|TRBJ2-5|TRBD1|TRBV12-5
TGTGCTAGTGCCCTAGACAGGGGCCAAGAGACCCAGTACTTC
CASALDRGQETQYF
>NA|TRBJ2-5|NA|TRBV21-1
TGTGCCAGCAGCATCCGGGCTCCAAAGGAGACCCAGTACTTC
CASSIRAPKETQYF
>NA|TRBJ2-6|NA|TRBV10-2
TGCGCCAGCAGTGAGGCGTCTGGGGCCAACGTCCTGACTTTC
CASSEASGANVLTF
>few|TRBJ2-1|TRBD1|TRBV11-2
TGTGCCAGCAGTTCCGGGCAGGGGGTCTACAATGAGCAGTTCTTC
CASSSGQGVYNEQFF
>NA|TRBJ1-2|NA|TRBV5-6
TGTGCCAGCAGCTACCAGGGGAACTATGGCTACACCTTC
CASSYQGNYGYTF
>few|TRBJ2-2|NA|TRBV2
TGTGCCAGCGGCCCCTTGAGTGGGTCCGGGGAGCTGTTTTTT
CASGPLSGSGELFF
>NA|TRBJ2-5|TRBD1|TRBV29-1
TGCAGCGTCCGTACAGGGGTAGAGACCCAGTACTTC
CSVRTGVETQYF
>NA|TRBJ2-5|NA|TRBV7-9
TGTGCCAGCAGCCTCACAGGGATAGAGACCCAGTACTTC
CASSLTGIETQYF
>NA|TRBJ2-7|NA|TRBV6-1
TGTGCCAGCAGTACCACGGGTAACTCCTACGAGCAGTACTTC
CASSTTGNSYEQYF
>many|TRBJ2-7|NA|TRBV29-1
TGCAGCGTCGAAACCCAGGGCTACGAGCAGTACTTC
CSVETQGYEQYF
>NA|TRBJ2-7|NA|TRBV28
TGTGCCAGCAGTTTTCGGTACGAGCAGTACTTC
CASSFRYEQYF
>NA|TRBJ1-1|TRBD1|TRBV19
TGTGCCAGTAGTGCCTGGAGGACAGGCTTGAACACTGAAGCTTTCTTT
CASSAWRTGLNTEAFF
>NA|TRBJ2-3|NA|TRBV28
TGTGCCAGCTCCATCGGAACAGGGGGGAGGGTCACAGATACGCAGTATTTT
CASSIGTGGRVTDTQYF
>few|TRBJ2-7|NA|TRBV18
TGTGCCAGCTCACCACCGACGGGGGACGAGCAGTACTTC
CASSPPTGDEQYF
>NA|TRBJ2-1|TRBD2|TRBV29-1
TGCAGCGTTCTACTAGCGGGAGGAAGTGAGCAGTTCTTC
CSVLLAGGSEQFF
>NA|TRBJ2-2|TRBD1|TRBV5-1
TGCGCCAGCAGCCGGGACAGGGAAGGGGCCGGGGAGCTGTTTTTT
CASSRDREGAGELFF
>NA|TRBJ2-7|TRBD2|TRBV2
TGTGCCAGCAGTCTACTAGCGGCCCTTCCCTACGAGCAGTACTTC
CASSLLAALPYEQYF
>NA|TRBJ2-1|TRBD2|TRBV5-1
TGCGCCAGCAGCTGGGGGACTAGCTTGGATGAGCAGTTCTTC
CASSWGTSLDEQFF
>many|TRBJ1-2|TRBD1|TRBV7-2
TGTGCCAGCAGCTTAGAGGGGGCCTTTGGCTACACCTTC
CASSLEGAFGYTF
>NA|TRBJ2-2|NA|TRBV28
TGTGCCAGCAGTTTACTAGGGGCGGGCACCGGGGAGCTGTTTTTT
CASSLLGAGTGELFF
>NA|TRBJ1-1|TRBD1|TRBV19
TGTGCCAGTAGTTACAGGGGGAACACTGAAGCTTTCTTT
CASSYRGNTEAFF
>NA|TRBJ1-5|TRBD1|TRBV28
TGTGCCAGCAGGGGACAGCCCCTTGGCAATCAGCCCCAGCATTTT
CASRGQPLGNQPQHF